This is a list of T cell receptor beta chains from one sample in a study of type 1 regulatory T cells. Their antigens remain unidentified. TCRdb re-called the reads through MiXCR, storing one row per CDR3 protein. Among thousands of distinct CDR3 sequences, 7% to 10% were seen once, and the ten largest hold 5.5% to 7.5%. The sample comprised cultured T cells, either the whole culture or a sorted T cell fraction (not recorded which). The receptor source for this set is a human donor in good health. The CDR3 runs from the conserved cysteine through the conserved F or W. Only some rows state a clone size, as once, few, many or a class for expanded clones.

V gene: TRBV29-1
clone size: medium-sized
J gene: TRBJ1-3
CDR3 protein: CSVERQNSGNTIYF

V gene: TRBV7-6
clone size: -
J gene: TRBJ2-3
CDR3 protein: CASRGPTNPDTQYF

V gene: TRBV20-1
clone size: medium-sized
J gene: TRBJ2-7
CDR3 protein: CSVRSGEEQYF

V gene: TRBV7-9
clone size: medium-sized
J gene: TRBJ2-5
CDR3 protein: CASSLRDDETQYF

V gene: TRBV4-1
clone size: medium-sized
J gene: TRBJ1-5
CDR3 protein: CASSQDPAGGFQPQHF

V gene: TRBV5-1
clone size: medium-sized
J gene: TRBJ1-4
CDR3 protein: CASSLPAGSNEKLFF

V gene: TRBV5-1
clone size: medium-sized
J gene: TRBJ2-7
CDR3 protein: CASSLGTTYEQYF

V gene: TRBV20-1
clone size: medium-sized
J gene: TRBJ1-1
CDR3 protein: CSARQGEHTEAFF

V gene: TRBV20-1
clone size: medium-sized
J gene: TRBJ2-1
CDR3 protein: CSATVGSSSYNEQFF

V gene: TRBV12-3/TRBV12-4
clone size: -
J gene: TRBJ1-6
CDR3 protein: CASSFQRANSPLHF

V gene: TRBV4-2
clone size: medium-sized
J gene: TRBJ1-5
CDR3 protein: CASSQVGGGPPQPQHF

V gene: TRBV5-1
clone size: medium-sized
J gene: TRBJ2-2
CDR3 protein: CASSSGGGPNTGELFF

V gene: TRBV6-6
clone size: medium-sized
J gene: TRBJ1-4
CDR3 protein: CASSVDRGGNEKLFF

V gene: TRBV7-3
clone size: medium-sized
J gene: TRBJ2-5
CDR3 protein: CASSFGLAETQYF

V gene: TRBV5-1
clone size: medium-sized
J gene: TRBJ1-2
CDR3 protein: CASSLGGTAYGYTF

V gene: TRBV20-1
clone size: medium-sized
J gene: TRBJ2-2
CDR3 protein: CSATDNRDRDTGELFF

V gene: TRBV7-2
clone size: medium-sized
J gene: TRBJ2-7
CDR3 protein: CASSIIAGGVGEQYF

V gene: TRBV5-1
clone size: medium-sized
J gene: TRBJ2-3
CDR3 protein: CASSLAWGRGTDTQYF

V gene: TRBV20-1
clone size: large
J gene: TRBJ2-4
CDR3 protein: CSAHKTGGKNIQYF

V gene: TRBV5-1
clone size: -
J gene: TRBJ2-1
CDR3 protein: CASNSPRGKYNEQFF

V gene: TRBV20-1
clone size: medium-sized
J gene: TRBJ2-1
CDR3 protein: CSASVTSGDEQFF

V gene: TRBV24-1
clone size: medium-sized
J gene: TRBJ2-5
CDR3 protein: CATSDVRTVGSVETQYF

V gene: TRBV4-3
clone size: few
J gene: TRBJ2-3
CDR3 protein: CASSQDIAGVTSTDTQYF

V gene: TRBV7-9
clone size: medium-sized
J gene: TRBJ1-5
CDR3 protein: CASSLAGFEQPQHF

V gene: TRBV11-2
clone size: medium-sized
J gene: TRBJ2-7
CDR3 protein: CASSLVRGSSYEQYF

V gene: TRBV11-2
clone size: medium-sized
J gene: TRBJ2-5
CDR3 protein: CASSRNPGVPQETQYF

V gene: TRBV11-2
clone size: medium-sized
J gene: TRBJ1-5
CDR3 protein: CASSSGTLSNQPQHF

V gene: TRBV14
clone size: medium-sized
J gene: TRBJ1-6
CDR3 protein: CASSQETRLSPLHF

V gene: TRBV27
clone size: medium-sized
J gene: TRBJ2-5
CDR3 protein: CASRKKTGIPQETQYF

V gene: TRBV7-9
clone size: medium-sized
J gene: TRBJ1-1
CDR3 protein: CASSLGQGRLSTEAFF

V gene: TRBV5-1
clone size: many
J gene: TRBJ2-1
CDR3 protein: CASRVPGGSSYNEQFF

V gene: TRBV28
clone size: medium-sized
J gene: TRBJ2-3
CDR3 protein: CASSFILLWRDDPDTQYF

V gene: TRBV6-6
clone size: -
J gene: TRBJ1-4
CDR3 protein: CASSYSEVLDEKLLF

V gene: TRBV5-1
clone size: medium-sized
J gene: TRBJ2-1
CDR3 protein: CASSMTELNEQFF

V gene: TRBV25-1
clone size: medium-sized
J gene: TRBJ1-5
CDR3 protein: CASSDGVRNQPQHF

V gene: TRBV6-5
clone size: medium-sized
J gene: TRBJ2-7
CDR3 protein: CASSLLAGGSYEQYF

V gene: TRBV5-1
clone size: medium-sized
J gene: TRBJ2-2
CDR3 protein: CASSFPGTNTGELFF

V gene: TRBV11-2
clone size: medium-sized
J gene: TRBJ2-5
CDR3 protein: CASSRPLLAALRETQYF

V gene: TRBV12-3/TRBV12-4
clone size: medium-sized
J gene: TRBJ2-7
CDR3 protein: CASSLSPTSGPYEQYF

V gene: TRBV5-1
clone size: medium-sized
J gene: TRBJ2-7
CDR3 protein: CASSLIGDEQYF

V gene: TRBV6-6
clone size: medium-sized
J gene: TRBJ2-3
CDR3 protein: CASSYLGSGREGRNTQYF

V gene: TRBV7-2
clone size: medium-sized
J gene: TRBJ2-1
CDR3 protein: CASKMGDEQFF

V gene: TRBV20-1
clone size: medium-sized
J gene: TRBJ2-5
CDR3 protein: CSARAQGLAERKLQETQYF

V gene: TRBV20-1
clone size: medium-sized
J gene: TRBJ2-3
CDR3 protein: CSARDPTGLHSDTQYF

V gene: TRBV19
clone size: many
J gene: TRBJ2-7
CDR3 protein: CASSEGLAGPAYEQYF

V gene: TRBV15
clone size: large
J gene: TRBJ2-3
CDR3 protein: CATSRGGWGGGNTDTQYF

V gene: TRBV7-2
clone size: medium-sized
J gene: TRBJ2-1
CDR3 protein: CASSLEQGHLYEQFF

V gene: TRBV27
clone size: medium-sized
J gene: TRBJ2-4
CDR3 protein: CASRPPRGQAKNIQYF

V gene: TRBV5-1
clone size: medium-sized
J gene: TRBJ1-1
CDR3 protein: CASSPEGGVNTEAFF

V gene: TRBV2
clone size: medium-sized
J gene: TRBJ2-2
CDR3 protein: CASREGGANTGELFF

V gene: TRBV7-3
clone size: medium-sized
J gene: TRBJ2-3
CDR3 protein: CASSLVGVTDTQYF

V gene: TRBV20-1
clone size: medium-sized
J gene: TRBJ2-7
CDR3 protein: CSARVQTGVVQYF

V gene: TRBV4-1
clone size: medium-sized
J gene: TRBJ2-3
CDR3 protein: CASSPRGGLEGTDTQYF

V gene: TRBV5-1
clone size: medium-sized
J gene: TRBJ2-5
CDR3 protein: CASPDRKQETQYF

V gene: TRBV7-2
clone size: medium-sized
J gene: TRBJ2-1
CDR3 protein: CASSSFIRMGLAGRSYNEQFF

V gene: TRBV24-1
clone size: medium-sized
J gene: TRBJ2-5
CDR3 protein: CATSDIGTSAEQETQYF

V gene: TRBV12-3/TRBV12-4
clone size: -
J gene: TRBJ1-3
CDR3 protein: CASSLAGHSGNTICF

V gene: TRBV27
clone size: medium-sized
J gene: TRBJ2-7
CDR3 protein: CASSPLAGGPLEQYF

V gene: TRBV20-1
clone size: medium-sized
J gene: TRBJ1-4
CDR3 protein: CSAKQTGGEKLFF